Reported below is one T cell receptor (beta chain). The entry originates in a study of blood T cell repertoires in COVID-19. Overall study: The origin of the acute and convalescent COVID-19 samples was the United States, Italy and Spain. T cells, B-cell-depleted T cells, or PBMCs provided the cDNA or gDNA that served as material.

Original analysis: Reference gene primer amplification gave nucleated cell count estimates. Method: immunoSEQ multiplex PCR; TCRdb's copy keeps in-frame clones and lacks some. V and J calls and clone size are as listed in that table; D and trimming were resolved from the DNA. The profile shows approximately 300,000 clones, more than 70% of them singletons. V was clipped by 1 base and J by 3 bases; unmatched bases: 7. The V gene's germline CDR1 is KGHDR and CDR2 SFDVKD. The CDR3 runs to 16 residues. The TCR comes from a woman aged 50 to 60 with acute or convalescent COVID-19. The chain employs TRBV24-1 and TRBJ2-5; 7 bases agree with TRBD2. Sequencing was carried out using peripheral blood. This CDR3 reads CATSDLAFGGEETQYF. The CDR3 DNA reads as TGTGCCACCAGTGATTTAGCTTTTGGGGGGGAAGAGACCCAGTACTTC.